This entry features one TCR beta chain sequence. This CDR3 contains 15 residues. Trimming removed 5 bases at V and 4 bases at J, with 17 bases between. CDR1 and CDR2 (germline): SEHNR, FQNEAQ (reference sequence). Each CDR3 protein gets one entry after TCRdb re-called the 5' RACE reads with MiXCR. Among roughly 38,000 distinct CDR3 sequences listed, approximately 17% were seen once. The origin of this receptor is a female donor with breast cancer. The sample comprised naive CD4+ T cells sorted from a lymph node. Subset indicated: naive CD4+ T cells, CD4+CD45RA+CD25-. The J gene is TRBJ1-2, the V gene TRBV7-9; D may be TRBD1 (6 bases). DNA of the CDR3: TGTGCCAGCAGCGTCTTAGGGGGAGAGAGCTATGGCTACACCTTC. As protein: CASSVLGGESYGYTF.